The clone carrying this T cell receptor beta chain has more than one count but fewer than ten. This record comes from a study of T cells in Graves' hyperthyroidism and ophthalmopathy. Template material for amplifying TCR beta CDR3 regions consisted of RNA transcripts. In the first-round RT-PCR of the TCR CDR3, the HTBI primer set was used. TCRdb itself ran the multiplex PCR reads through MiXCR, one entry per CDR3 protein. The sample lists 300,000 to 400,000 distinct CDR3 sequences; approximately 15% were seen once. The CDR3 consists of 15 residues. The germline gives CDR1 SGHRS, CDR2 YFSETQ. Trimming left V 3 bases short and J 7 bases short, with 17 bases between.

This TCR was recovered from a woman under 40 with Graves' hyperthyroidism. Sequencing was done on a sample of blood. This chain connects TRBV5-1 to TRBJ2-1, with TRBD2 as a possible D gene (6 bases). The DNA of the CDR3 is TGCGCCAGCAGCTCTGACCCGGGAGTAATTAATGAGCAGTTCTTC. Translated, it gives CASSSDPGVINEQFF.